The rows below give T cell receptor beta chains drawn from one sample of a study of T cell repertoires in cytomegalovirus infection. TCRdb reprocessed the reads via MiXCR and lists one record per CDR3 protein. The profile shows some 270,000 distinct CDR3 sequences, about 15% of them singletons. What was sequenced was CD8+ T cells from PBMCs. All receptors come from a human donor in good health (CMV status not recorded). Some clones in this sample may be carry-over from other donors' samples. Both conserved end residues are part of each CDR3. Fields, in order: CDR3 length, V gene, D gene, clone size, J gene, CDR3 protein, CDR3 DNA. The D gene is left open where the match is weak. A row's size may be missing; if present it is once, few, many or a size class.

14,TRBV29-1,-,few,TRBJ2-7,CSVEDHTVGGEQYF,TGCAGCGTTGAAGATCACACGGTTGGAGGCGAGCAGTACTTC
16,TRBV12-3/TRBV12-4,-,many,TRBJ2-1,CASSFFPSVAPNEQFF,TGTGCCAGCAGTTTCTTCCCGTCTGTTGCTCCCAATGAGCAGTTCTTC
15,TRBV19,TRBD1,few,TRBJ2-1,CASRFSTGALGEQFF,TGTGCCAGTAGATTCTCGACAGGGGCCTTGGGTGAGCAGTTCTTC
16,TRBV19,TRBD2,-,TRBJ2-3,CASSPNPGLATDTQYF,TGTGCCAGTAGTCCCAACCCGGGACTAGCGACAGATACGCAGTATTTT
17,TRBV4-2,TRBD1,few,TRBJ2-4,CASSQEGRRGAKNIQYF,TGTGCCAGCAGCCAAGAGGGGCGCAGGGGGGCCAAAAACATTCAGTACTTC
15,TRBV6-1,-,-,TRBJ2-5,CASSEALLQGETQYF,TGTGCCAGCAGTGAAGCGCTTCTACAGGGTGAGACCCAGTACTTC
18,TRBV6-4,TRBD2,-,TRBJ2-3,CASSRPGLAGGCTDTQYF,TGTGCCAGCAGCCGTCCGGGACTAGCGGGGGGGTGCACAGATACGCAGTATTTT
15,TRBV6-6,TRBD1,few,TRBJ1-1,CASSLQGPMSTEAFF,TGTGCCAGCAGTTTACAGGGGCCTATGAGCACTGAAGCTTTCTTT
13,TRBV20-1,-,-,TRBJ2-7,CSARPGQPYEQYF,TGCAGTGCTAGACCTGGACAGCCGTACGAGCAGTACTTC
15,TRBV7-9,-,-,TRBJ1-1,CASSLVAGADTEAFF,TGTGCCAGCAGCTTAGTGGCAGGGGCCGACACTGAAGCTTTCTTT
17,TRBV10-3,-,many,TRBJ1-5,CATKDSKAFYSNQPQHF,TGTGCCACCAAAGACAGCAAAGCCTTCTATAGCAATCAGCCCCAGCATTTT
13,TRBV25-1,TRBD1,-,TRBJ2-5,CASSTGGKETQYF,TGTGCCAGCAGTACAGGGGGCAAAGAGACCCAGTACTTC
16,TRBV20-1,-,many,TRBJ1-5,CSARGGGAKLNQPQHF,TGCAGTGCTAGAGGGGGAGGTGCGAAGTTAAATCAGCCCCAGCATTTT
11,TRBV2,-,many,TRBJ1-2,CASSGRNGYTF,TGTGCCAGCAGTGGTAGAAATGGCTACACCTTC
14,TRBV6-2/TRBV6-3,-,many,TRBJ1-2,CASTADMSSYGYTF,TGTGCCAGCACCGCGGACATGAGTAGCTATGGCTACACCTTC
14,TRBV12-3/TRBV12-4,-,many,TRBJ1-5,CASSFGGINQPQHF,TGTGCCAGCAGTTTTGGGGGGATCAATCAGCCCCAGCATTTT
20,TRBV7-8,-,-,TRBJ1-1,CASSLAQLVSKRHGNTEAFF,TGTGCCAGCAGCTTAGCGCAGTTGGTTTCAAAACGACATGGGAACACTGAAGCTTTCTTT
15,TRBV13,-,-,TRBJ1-2,CASTHRAPANYGYTF,TGTGCCAGCACGCACAGGGCCCCTGCTAACTATGGCTACACCTTC
15,TRBV28,TRBD2,few,TRBJ2-7,CASSLWLADPYEQYF,TGTGCCAGCAGTTTGTGGCTAGCGGACCCCTACGAGCAGTACTTC
14,TRBV15,-,few,TRBJ2-7,CATSRDRAAYEQYF,TGTGCCACCAGCAGAGACCGGGCAGCCTACGAGCAGTACTTC
14,TRBV27,-,few,TRBJ1-1,CASSFEGGGTEAFF,TGTGCCAGCAGTTTCGAGGGTGGCGGCACTGAAGCTTTCTTT
16,TRBV7-3,-,few,TRBJ1-2,CASSPLGGEGDYGYTF,TGTGCCAGCAGTCCCCTCGGGGGGGAGGGCGACTATGGCTACACCTTC
15,TRBV7-9,TRBD2,few,TRBJ2-1,CASSLEGTTYNEQFF,TGTGCCAGCAGCTTAGAAGGGACTACGTACAATGAGCAGTTCTTC
14,TRBV7-9,-,-,TRBJ2-6,CASRSGPGANVLTF,TGTGCCAGCAGAAGCGGCCCTGGGGCCAACGTCCTGACTTTC
15,TRBV6-1,-,many,TRBJ2-7,CASSEGENFSYEQYF,TGTGCCAGCAGTGAAGGGGAAAATTTTTCCTACGAGCAGTACTTC
14,TRBV7-9,-,many,TRBJ1-2,CASEATLGLPGYTF,TGTGCCAGCGAAGCCACCTTGGGGTTGCCTGGCTACACCTTC
17,TRBV5-4,TRBD2,-,TRBJ2-1,CASGPNPGLFLDNEQFF,TGTGCCAGCGGCCCGAACCCGGGACTATTCTTGGACAATGAGCAGTTCTTC
16,TRBV12-3/TRBV12-4,-,-,TRBJ2-5,CASSFNLETRSETQYF,TGTGCCAGCAGTTTCAATCTGGAAACCAGGTCGGAGACCCAGTACTTC
11,TRBV29-1,-,-,TRBJ1-1,CSVVPSREAFF,TGCAGCGTTGTACCTTCCAGGGAAGCTTTCTTT
16,TRBV5-6,TRBD1,many,TRBJ2-2,CASSPNRGLNTGELFF,TGTGCCAGCAGCCCTAACAGGGGGCTGAACACCGGGGAGCTGTTTTTT
15,TRBV4-1,TRBD1,many,TRBJ2-7,CASSQEEDRDYEQYF,TGCGCCAGCAGCCAAGAGGAGGACAGGGACTACGAGCAGTACTTC
15,TRBV7-6,-,many,TRBJ2-7,CASSLGEHQLYEQYF,TGTGCCAGCAGCTTAGGGGAGCACCAACTGTACGAGCAGTACTTC
12,TRBV7-2,-,many,TRBJ2-1,CASSLYFNEQFF,TGTGCCAGCAGCTTATACTTCAATGAGCAGTTCTTC
14,TRBV28,TRBD1,few,TRBJ1-2,CASSSDREDYGYTF,TGTGCCAGCAGCTCTGACAGGGAGGACTATGGCTACACCTTC
16,TRBV28,-,-,TRBJ1-2,CASSSTGIRAHYGYTF,TGTGCCAGCAGCTCTACCGGGATCAGGGCCCACTATGGCTACACCTTC
14,TRBV19,-,once,TRBJ1-1,CASSTDRMNTEAFF,TGTGCCAGTAGTACAGACAGGATGAACACTGAAGCTTTCTTT
12,TRBV12-5,-,many,TRBJ2-7,CASGPTSYEQYF,TGTGCTAGTGGTCCTACCTCCTACGAGCAGTACTTC
15,TRBV5-1,-,few,TRBJ2-7,CASSRDPARGYEQYF,TGCGCCAGCAGCCGGGACCCCGCAAGAGGCTACGAGCAGTACTTC
14,TRBV4-1,TRBD1,few,TRBJ2-7,CASSQRTGPYEQYF,TGCGCCAGCAGCCAGCGGACAGGCCCCTACGAGCAGTACTTC
15,TRBV7-2,-,many,TRBJ2-3,CASSGTGLRIGTQYF,TGTGCCAGCAGCGGAACAGGGTTAAGAATCGGTACGCAGTATTTT
13,TRBV20-1,-,many,TRBJ1-2,CSARVEENYGYTF,TGCAGTGCTAGAGTTGAGGAAAACTATGGCTACACCTTC
18,TRBV2,-,-,TRBJ2-2,CASSEALSQGLNTGELFF,TGTGCCAGCAGTGAAGCGCTTAGTCAGGGATTGAACACCGGGGAGCTGTTTTTT
14,TRBV6-2/TRBV6-3,-,few,TRBJ1-1,CASSPSQTNTEAFF,TGTGCCAGCAGTCCATCCCAGACGAACACTGAAGCTTTCTTT
13,TRBV20-1,TRBD1,-,TRBJ1-1,CSARETGRNVGFF,TGCAGTGCTAGAGAGACAGGGAGGAATGTAGGTTTCTTT
15,TRBV2,TRBD1,-,TRBJ2-7,CASRLRDRMTYEQYF,TGTGCCAGCAGGCTCCGGGACAGGATGACCTACGAGCAGTACTTC
16,TRBV20-1,-,few,TRBJ2-3,CSARDLTGLRGDTQYF,TGCAGTGCTAGAGATTTAACAGGCCTACGGGGAGATACGCAGTATTTT
13,TRBV29-1,-,few,TRBJ1-1,CSVEEGAGTEAFF,TGCAGCGTTGAAGAAGGGGCAGGCACTGAAGCTTTCTTT
18,TRBV10-3,-,few,TRBJ2-5,CAISEPRLASALQETQYF,TGTGCCATCAGTGAGCCGAGGTTGGCTAGCGCGTTACAAGAGACCCAGTACTTC
15,TRBV7-2,TRBD2,many,TRBJ2-7,CASSPTAGGAYEQYF,TGTGCCAGCAGCCCGACTGCGGGGGGTGCTTACGAGCAGTACTTC
16,TRBV6-1,-,many,TRBJ1-5,CASSGWRTAQNQPQHF,TGTGCCAGCAGTGGGTGGAGGACAGCGCAAAATCAGCCCCAGCATTTT
15,TRBV4-1,-,few,TRBJ2-1,CASSYPGDGRDEQFF,TGCGCCAGCAGCTATCCAGGCGACGGGCGCGATGAGCAGTTCTTC
14,TRBV10-3,-,many,TRBJ1-1,CAISETTGNTEAFF,TGTGCCATCAGTGAGACGACAGGGAACACTGAAGCTTTCTTT
15,TRBV10-3,TRBD1,-,TRBJ2-5,CAISPKKDRQETQYF,TGTGCCATCAGTCCAAAGAAGGACAGGCAAGAGACCCAGTACTTC
12,TRBV6-1,-,-,TRBJ1-5,CASSENNQPQHF,TGTGCCAGCAGTGAAAATAATCAGCCCCAGCATTTT
12,TRBV7-9,-,few,TRBJ2-7,CASSKGSYEQYF,TGTGCCAGCAGCAAGGGATCCTACGAGCAGTACTTC
12,TRBV19,-,few,TRBJ1-1,CASSIFWGEAFF,TGTGCCAGTAGTATATTCTGGGGTGAAGCTTTCTTT
13,TRBV28,TRBD1,many,TRBJ1-5,CASWDRVYQPQHF,TGTGCCAGCTGGGACAGGGTTTATCAGCCCCAGCATTTT
11,TRBV27,-,-,TRBJ1-1,CATVRGSEAFF,TGTGCCACCGTTAGGGGCTCTGAAGCTTTCTTT
13,TRBV6-2/TRBV6-3,-,many,TRBJ2-7,CASRATSTYEQYF,TGTGCCAGCAGGGCAACATCGACCTACGAGCAGTACTTC
14,TRBV11-2,-,-,TRBJ2-2,CASSYGENTGELFF,TGTGCCAGCAGCTATGGAGAGAACACCGGGGAGCTGTTTTTT